What follows describes a single TCR beta chain. The data originate from a study of control samples from healthy donors and cancer patients. Assay: immunoSEQ multiplex PCR; the TCRdb copy retains only in-frame clones and omits some. The data show fewer than 200,000 clones, around nine tenths seen once. Germline-derived CDR1 and CDR2 are SGHTA and FQGTGA. The V end lost 1 base, the J end lost 4 bases, and 10 bases lay between the germline ends. The CDR3 contains 14 residues. The specimen sequenced was blood. The sequence was obtained from a man under 40 in good health. This sequence joins TRBV7-3 and TRBJ2-5, with D perhaps TRBD2 (6 bases). In DNA form, the CDR3 reads TGTGCCAGCAGCTTAAACCCCGGGGGAGAGACCCAGTACTTC. Its translation is CASSLNPGGETQYF.